A selection of T cell receptor beta chains follows, all from one sample in a study of T cell responses to AZD1222 COVID-19 vaccine. Sequenced by immunoSEQ multiplex PCR; TCRdb stores in-frame clones only, minus some. There are roughly 130,000 clones in the sample; 86% occur only once, and around 10% lies in the top ten. This material consisted of peripheral blood, taken on day 0 of AZD1222 vaccination. These receptors all stem from an adult in good health. Both conserved end residues are part of each CDR3. Each record gives: D gene, clone size, J gene, V gene, CDR3 DNA, CDR3 protein. D genes are given only for firm matches. Size is stated for part of the rows, as once, few or many counts, or as a class when the clone is expanded.

D: NA
size: NA
J: TRBJ1-1
V: TRBV30
DNA: TGTGCCTGGAGTAGATTAGGCACTGAAGCTTTCTTT
CDR3: CAWSRLGTEAFF

D: NA
size: once
J: TRBJ1-1
V: TRBV18
DNA: TGTGCCAGCTCAGTCCAAGCGGGGAACACTGAAGCTTTCTTT
CDR3: CASSVQAGNTEAFF

D: NA
size: NA
J: TRBJ2-7
V: TRBV4-3
DNA: TGCGCCAGCAGCCAAGATAAGTTGGGCACCTACGAGCAGTACTTC
CDR3: CASSQDKLGTYEQYF

D: TRBD1
size: NA
J: TRBJ2-1
V: TRBV6-6
DNA: TGTGCCAGCATTGCGGGGGACAGGGGGAATGAGCAGTTCTTC
CDR3: CASIAGDRGNEQFF

D: NA
size: few
J: TRBJ1-1
V: TRBV11-2
DNA: TGTGCCAGCAGCCGAATTCCCGGGACAAACACTGAAGCTTTCTTT
CDR3: CASSRIPGTNTEAFF

D: NA
size: NA
J: TRBJ1-2
V: TRBV29-1
DNA: TGCAGCGCCCGCGGCCTGGAAAACTATGGCTACACCTTC
CDR3: CSARGLENYGYTF

D: TRBD1
size: NA
J: TRBJ1-3
V: TRBV6-2/TRBV6-3
DNA: TGTGCCAGCAGTTACTCGATTTCCACCGGACAGGGCCCTGGAAACACCATATATTTT
CDR3: CASSYSISTGQGPGNTIYF

D: NA
size: once
J: TRBJ2-1
V: TRBV27
DNA: TGTGCCAGCAGCTGGGGACGGAGGGAGGATGGAACTGAGCAGTTCTTC
CDR3: CASSWGRREDGTEQFF

D: TRBD1
size: NA
J: TRBJ1-1
V: TRBV5-6
DNA: TGTGCCAGCAGCTGGCGGGCAGGGGGTCGGGGCACTGAAGCTTTCTTT
CDR3: CASSWRAGGRGTEAFF

D: TRBD1
size: NA
J: TRBJ2-2
V: TRBV7-3
DNA: TGTGCCAGCAGCCCCAACAGGGGGCTGAACACCGGGGAGCTGTTTTTT
CDR3: CASSPNRGLNTGELFF

D: NA
size: NA
J: TRBJ1-5
V: TRBV4-1
DNA: TGCGCCAGCAGCCCCTCCCCGCAGAATCGACAGCCCCAGCATTTT
CDR3: CASSPSPQNRQPQHF

D: TRBD2
size: few
J: TRBJ2-7
V: TRBV10-1
DNA: TGCGCCAGCCCTAGCGGGAGCTCCTACGAGCAGTACTTC
CDR3: CASPSGSSYEQYF

D: TRBD2
size: few
J: TRBJ2-5
V: TRBV7-8
DNA: TGTGCCAGCAGCTTATGGGGGCGGATGGCTAGCGGGCGGTCCCAAGAGACCCAGTACTTC
CDR3: CASSLWGRMASGRSQETQYF

D: NA
size: NA
J: TRBJ2-2
V: TRBV7-2
DNA: TGTGCCAGCAGCTTGAGAAGGACCGGGGAGCTGTTTTTT
CDR3: CASSLRRTGELFF

D: NA
size: once
J: TRBJ2-7
V: TRBV29-1
DNA: TGCAGCGCTCTATACCTCGAGGGCTCCTACGAGCAGTACTTC
CDR3: CSALYLEGSYEQYF

D: NA
size: NA
J: TRBJ2-3
V: TRBV5-1
DNA: TGCGCCAGCAGCTTTCGCACTACTCCTTTAGATACGCAGTATTTT
CDR3: CASSFRTTPLDTQYF

D: NA
size: once
J: TRBJ1-1
V: TRBV29-1
DNA: TGCAGCGTTGATCGACAGTTGAACACTGAAGCTTTCTTT
CDR3: CSVDRQLNTEAFF

D: TRBD2
size: NA
J: TRBJ2-1
V: TRBV18
DNA: TGTGCCAGCTCACCAGGGACTAGCGGAAACAATGAGCAGTTCTTC
CDR3: CASSPGTSGNNEQFF

D: NA
size: NA
J: TRBJ2-2
V: TRBV24-1
DNA: TGTGCCACCAGTGACTTAAGAAGTTATCTAGGGGCCGGGGAGCTGTTTTTT
CDR3: CATSDLRSYLGAGELFF

D: NA
size: NA
J: TRBJ1-2
V: TRBV6-5
DNA: TGTGCCAGCAAGCCCCCGGGGAACTATGGCTACACCTTC
CDR3: CASKPPGNYGYTF

D: NA
size: NA
J: TRBJ1-1
V: TRBV4-1
DNA: TGCGCCAGCAGCCAATCAGGGGATACCGAAGCTTTCTTT
CDR3: CASSQSGDTEAFF

D: NA
size: NA
J: TRBJ1-5
V: TRBV6-5
DNA: TGTGCCAGCAGTACCTTTACGGGCAATCAGCCCCAGCATTTT
CDR3: CASSTFTGNQPQHF

D: NA
size: NA
J: TRBJ2-1
V: TRBV19
DNA: TGTGCCAGTAGTATTGGGGGTCCCCCCCCGAACAATGAGCAGTTCTTC
CDR3: CASSIGGPPPNNEQFF

D: NA
size: NA
J: TRBJ1-5
V: TRBV6-2/TRBV6-3
DNA: TGTGCCAGCAGTTGGGTTCTTGCGCATCAGCCCCAGCATTTT
CDR3: CASSWVLAHQPQHF

D: TRBD2
size: NA
J: TRBJ2-7
V: TRBV7-2
DNA: TGTGCCAGCAGCATTGACTATGCGGGGGACCGCGAGCAGTACTTC
CDR3: CASSIDYAGDREQYF

D: NA
size: NA
J: TRBJ1-2
V: TRBV28
DNA: TGTGCCAGCAGTTCCGGGGGGACTGGTGGCTACACCTTC
CDR3: CASSSGGTGGYTF